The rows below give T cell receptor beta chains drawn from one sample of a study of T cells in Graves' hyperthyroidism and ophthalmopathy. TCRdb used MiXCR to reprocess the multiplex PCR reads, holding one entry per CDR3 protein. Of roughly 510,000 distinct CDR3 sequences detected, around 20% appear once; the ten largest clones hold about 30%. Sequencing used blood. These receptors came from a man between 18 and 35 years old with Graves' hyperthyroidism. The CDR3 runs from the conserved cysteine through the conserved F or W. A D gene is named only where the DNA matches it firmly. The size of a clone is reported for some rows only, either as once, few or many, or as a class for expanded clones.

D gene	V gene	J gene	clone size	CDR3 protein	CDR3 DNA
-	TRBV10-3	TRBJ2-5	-	CATHGGPEETQYF	TGTGCCACCCACGGAGGGCCGGAGGAGACCCAGTACTTC
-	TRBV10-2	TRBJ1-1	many	CASSHGSGTEAFF	TGCGCCAGCAGTCACGGGAGTGGCACTGAAGCTTTCTTT
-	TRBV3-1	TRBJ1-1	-	CASSPQRLTEAFF	TGTGCCAGCAGCCCCCAAAGGCTCACTGAAGCTTTCTTT
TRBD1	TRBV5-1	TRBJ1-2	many	CASSLVTGGEDGYTF	TGCGCCAGCAGCTTGGTAACAGGGGGCGAGGATGGCTACACCTTC
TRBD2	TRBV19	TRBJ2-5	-	CASSIGRGLARQETQYF	TGTGCCAGTAGTATAGGGCGGGGACTAGCGAGGCAAGAGACCCAGTACTTC
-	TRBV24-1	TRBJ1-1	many	CATRAGTEAFF	TGTGCCACCAGAGCAGGTACTGAAGCTTTCTTT
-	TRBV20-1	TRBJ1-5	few	CSARDFNQPQHF	TGCAGTGCTAGGGACTTCAATCAGCCCCAGCATTTT
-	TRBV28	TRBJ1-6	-	CASTWGSHSSYNSPLHF	TGTGCCAGCACCTGGGGGTCCCATAGCTCCTATAATTCACCCCTCCACTTT
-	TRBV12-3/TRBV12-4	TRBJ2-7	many	CASSLRGNRQYF	TGTGCCAGCAGTTTGCGAGGAAACAGGCAGTACTTC
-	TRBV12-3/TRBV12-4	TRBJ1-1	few	CASSFFTTEAFF	TGTGCCAGCAGTTTTTTTACGACTGAAGCTTTCTTT
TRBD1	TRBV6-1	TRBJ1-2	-	CASRTLTGPNYGYTF	TGTGCCAGCAGGACCTTGACAGGGCCTAACTATGGCTACACCTTC
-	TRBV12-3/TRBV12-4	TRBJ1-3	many	CASSFAGPFSGNTIYF	TGTGCCAGCAGCTTCGCCGGGCCCTTTTCTGGAAACACCATATATTTT
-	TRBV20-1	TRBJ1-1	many	CSARDLYTEAFF	TGCAGTGCTAGGGACTTGTACACTGAAGCTTTCTTT